This T cell receptor beta chain emerged from a study of blood T cell repertoires in COVID-19. Study details: Samples came from the United States, Italy and Spain, spanning acute and convalescent COVID-19. T cells, B-cell-depleted T cells, or PBMCs supplied cDNA or gDNA.

Per the original data handling: Reference gene primer amplification gave estimated nucleated cell counts. Only in-frame clones appear in the TCRdb table, and some are missing; sequencing was by immunoSEQ multiplex PCR. V, J and clone size are taken as reported in that table, and D and trimming were inferred from the DNA itself. The table shows 260,000 or so clones, with around four fifths occurring only once. The CDR3 totals 15 residues. The germline V and J ends were trimmed by 0 bases and 9 bases, with 14 bases remaining between them. In germline, CDR1 is SGHTA, CDR2 FQGNSA. V usage is TRBV7-2 and J usage is TRBJ2-2; perhaps TRBD1 as D (5 bases). The TCR sequence derives from a woman in her sixties or seventies with acute or convalescent COVID-19. Sequences were obtained from peripheral blood. The CDR3 spells CASSLARDPPWELFF. The CDR3 bases are TGTGCCAGCAGCTTAGCCAGGGATCCACCGTGGGAGCTGTTTTTT.